This paragraph reports one T cell receptor beta chain. The sample is drawn from a study of blood T cells in healthy people across ages. The V end lost 0 bases, the J end lost 8 bases, and 7 bases lay between the germline ends. The CDR3 covers 12 residues. Germline values: CDR1 MNHEY, CDR2 SVGAGI. For the second PCR, which ran for roughly 7 to 11 cycles, a sample-barcoded 5' primer and a J-beta primer mix were used. MiXCR, applied by TCRdb to the 5' RACE reads, yields one record per CDR3 protein. The sample lists hundreds of thousands of distinct CDR3 sequences; just under 25% were seen once. A minimum of 6 micrograms of total RNA was extracted per sample. These data also featured in a second study, about T cells of mothers and their children. That source adds: Donors comprised three healthy Caucasian mothers plus their six children. Sample barcodes and 2-4 random nucleotides came from the second PCR's M1S primer.

The sample taken for sequencing was blood. The chain uses TRBV6-5 and TRBJ1-2, with D possibly TRBD1 on 6 matching bases. The receptor was derived from a boy under 18 in good health. CDR3: CASSYSGTGYTF. The CDR3 DNA reads TGTGCCAGCAGTTACTCTGGGACAGGCTACACCTTC.